The text below deals with one T cell receptor beta chain. Germline CDR1 is LNHDA and CDR2 is SQIVND (reference sequence). Between the trimmed V and J ends, which lost 10 bases and 0 bases, there was a span of 12 bases. The length of the CDR3 is 13 residues. The authors carried out high-throughput sequencing of TCR beta. They applied it to CD8+ and CD4+ T cells obtained from blood. TEMRA cells were FACS-enriched, and CD8+ and CD4+ T cells were isolated negatively. This entry is derived from a study of CD8 T cells in Susac syndrome. Random hexamers were used to reverse transcribe an amount of roughly 0.45 to 1 ug RNA. The immunoSEQ assay covered 54 Vbeta and 13 Jbeta segments for CDR3. In TCRdb, the immunoSEQ multiplex PCR reads were re-called with MiXCR into one record per CDR3 protein. Of 50,000 or so distinct CDR3 sequences listed, 90% to 95% are singletons.

The sample comprised CD8+ T cells from PBMCs. This receptor was obtained from a human donor in good health. This chain joins TRBV19 and TRBJ1-1; TRBD1 is a possible D gene (5 bases). The CDR3 loop is CATLTDMNTEAFF. DNA of the CDR3: TGTGCCACCTTGACAGACATGAACACTGAAGCTTTCTTT.